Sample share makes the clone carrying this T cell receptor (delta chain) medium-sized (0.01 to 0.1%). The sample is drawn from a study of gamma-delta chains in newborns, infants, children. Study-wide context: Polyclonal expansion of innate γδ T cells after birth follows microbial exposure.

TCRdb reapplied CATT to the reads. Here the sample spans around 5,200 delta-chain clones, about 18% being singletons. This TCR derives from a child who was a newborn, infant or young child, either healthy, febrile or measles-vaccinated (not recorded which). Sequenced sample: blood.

The CDR3 region is CACDPTGGPSSWDTRQMFF. CDR3 coding DNA: TGTGCCTGTGACCCTACTGGGGGCCCAAGCTCCTGGGACACCCGACAGATGTTTTTC. The J gene is TRDJ3, the V gene TRDV2; TRDD3 agrees at 8 bases. In germline, CDR1 is GEAIGNYY, CDR2 EKD. The CDR3 consists of 19 residues. V lost 3 bases to trimming and J lost 0 bases; unmatched junction nucleotides: 9.